This is a list of T cell receptor beta chains from one sample in a study of blood T cell repertoires in COVID-19. TCRdb's table, derived via immunoSEQ multiplex PCR, lists solely in-frame clones and lacks some. The repertoire consists of hundreds of thousands of clones, with about 82% occurring once and the leading ten covering approximately 2.1%. The sample consisted of PBMCs or T cells enriched from blood (not recorded which). These receptors all stem from a woman aged 45-60 years who had recovered from COVID-19. Both conserved end residues are part of each CDR3. Each record gives: J gene, D gene, clone size, V gene, CDR3 protein, CDR3 DNA. The D gene is left open where the match is weak. Size is omitted from some rows. Given values are once, few, many or a class for expanded clones.

>TRBJ2-5|.|.|TRBV5-1
CASSSPKETQYF
TGCGCCAGCAGCTCCCCAAAAGAGACCCAGTACTTC
>TRBJ1-1|.|.|TRBV7-2
CASSLSILRGMNTEAFF
TGTGCCAGCAGCCTAAGCATCCTCAGGGGAATGAACACTGAAGCTTTCTTT
>TRBJ2-1|.|.|TRBV21-1
CASSKCGHNNEQFF
TGTGCCAGCAGCAAATGCGGACACAACAATGAGCAGTTCTTC
>TRBJ1-4|TRBD1|.|TRBV5-1
CASSLVPGGRGEKLFF
TGCGCCAGCAGCTTGGTTCCAGGGGGACGCGGTGAAAAACTGTTTTTT
>TRBJ1-2|.|.|TRBV7-3
CASSETAGVGNYGYTF
TGTGCCAGCAGCGAGACCGCGGGGGTTGGAAACTATGGCTACACCTTC
>TRBJ2-2|TRBD2|few|TRBV7-3
CASSLTSGATGELFF
TGTGCCAGCAGCCTGACTAGCGGGGCGACCGGGGAGCTGTTTTTT
>TRBJ2-7|.|.|TRBV7-3
CASSSGPRTDRGEQYF
TGTGCCAGCAGTTCCGGGCCCAGGACAGATCGGGGCGAGCAGTACTTC
>TRBJ1-5|.|.|TRBV7-2
CASSPARNQPQHF
TGTGCCAGCAGCCCGGCGCGGAATCAGCCCCAGCATTTT
>TRBJ2-7|TRBD1|.|TRBV9
CASSVDLRDRQYF
TGTGCCAGCAGCGTGGATTTAAGGGACAGGCAGTACTTC
>TRBJ1-3|TRBD1|.|TRBV7-6
CASSSQTGVSGNTIYF
TGTGCCAGCAGCTCCCAGACAGGGGTCTCGGGAAACACCATATATTTT
>TRBJ2-1|TRBD2|.|TRBV27
CASSLLAGGNNNEQFF
TGTGCCAGCAGTTTACTAGCGGGTGGGAATAACAATGAGCAGTTCTTC
>TRBJ2-7|TRBD1|.|TRBV18
CASSPDRPQIGSEQYF
TGTGCCAGCTCCCCGGACAGGCCACAGATAGGGAGCGAGCAGTACTTC
>TRBJ1-2|.|.|TRBV4-3
CASSQDGVYPYGYTF
TGCGCCAGCAGCCAAGATGGTGTCTACCCCTATGGCTACACCTTC
>TRBJ1-3|.|.|TRBV27
CASSLVGRAGNTIYF
TGTGCCAGCAGTTTAGTGGGCAGAGCTGGAAACACCATATATTTT
>TRBJ1-5|.|once|TRBV24-1
CATSGQVGSNQPQHF
TGTGCCACCAGTGGACAGGTTGGGAGTAATCAGCCCCAGCATTTT
>TRBJ2-1|TRBD2|.|TRBV25-1
CASSEFKGGLAHYNEQFF
TGTGCCAGCAGTGAGTTCAAGGGGGGACTAGCGCACTACAATGAGCAGTTCTTC
>TRBJ2-3|.|few|TRBV24-1
CATSDSSTDTQYF
TGTGCCACCAGTGACTCTAGCACAGATACGCAGTATTTT
>TRBJ2-5|.|few|TRBV18
CASSPGRGRETQYF
TGTGCCAGCTCACCGGGGCGGGGAAGAGAGACCCAGTACTTC
>TRBJ2-3|TRBD1|.|TRBV5-1
CASSWRGQGDVWSTDTQYF
TGCGCCAGCAGCTGGCGGGGACAGGGTGACGTTTGGAGCACAGATACGCAGTATTTT
>TRBJ2-2|TRBD1|.|TRBV10-3
CAISADRGTGELFF
TGTGCCATCAGTGCGGACAGGGGTACCGGGGAGCTGTTTTTT
>TRBJ1-1|.|.|TRBV7-2
CASSGRGYRAFF
TGTGCCAGCAGCGGAAGAGGGTATCGAGCTTTCTTT
>TRBJ1-1|TRBD1|.|TRBV30
CAWSVGTGNTEAFF
TGTGCCTGGAGTGTCGGGACAGGGAACACTGAAGCTTTCTTT
>TRBJ2-2|TRBD2|.|TRBV18
CASSPDPTSGRYDTGELFF
TGTGCCAGCTCACCCGACCCTACTAGCGGGAGGTACGACACCGGGGAGCTGTTTTTT
>TRBJ2-1|TRBD2|.|TRBV7-2
CASSPAGYEQFF
TGTGCCAGCAGCCCAGCGGGATACGAGCAGTTCTTC
>TRBJ2-3|.|.|TRBV6-6
CASRPRERTDTQYF
TGTGCCAGCAGACCGCGGGAACGCACAGATACGCAGTATTTT
>TRBJ2-7|TRBD1|.|TRBV15
CATSPWDSYEQYF
TGTGCCACCAGCCCCTGGGACAGTTACGAGCAGTACTTC
>TRBJ1-4|.|.|TRBV4-1
CASSHPREGNEKLFF
TGCGCCAGCAGCCACCCGCGGGAGGGGAATGAAAAACTGTTTTTT
>TRBJ2-7|TRBD1|.|TRBV3-1/TRBV3-2
CASSQASRGLEEQYF
TGTGCCAGCAGCCAAGCATCTAGGGGGCTGGAGGAGCAGTACTTC
>TRBJ1-1|.|.|TRBV19
CASSTNTEAFF
TGTGCCAGTAGTACAAACACTGAAGCTTTCTTT
>TRBJ1-6|.|.|TRBV2
CASKDGSNPPLHF
TGTGCCAGCAAGGACGGGAGTAATCCACCCCTCCACTTT
>TRBJ1-1|.|.|TRBV4-1
CASSQGPMGANTEAFF
TGCGCCAGCAGCCAAGGTCCGATGGGGGCGAACACTGAAGCTTTCTTT
>TRBJ2-7|TRBD1|.|TRBV5-4
CASSWDRAREQYF
TGTGCCAGCAGCTGGGACAGGGCTCGCGAGCAGTACTTC
>TRBJ1-3|.|.|TRBV3-1/TRBV3-2
CASSHQGSGNTIYF
TGTGCCAGCAGCCATCAGGGATCTGGAAACACCATATATTTT
>TRBJ2-6|TRBD2|.|TRBV18
CASSPTTSGRTGANVLTF
TGTGCCAGCTCACCGACGACTAGCGGGAGGACTGGGGCCAACGTCCTGACTTTC
>TRBJ2-5|TRBD2|.|TRBV5-4
CASSASGRGGETQYF
TGTGCCAGCAGCGCGAGCGGGCGGGGGGGAGAGACCCAGTACTTC
>TRBJ1-1|TRBD1|few|TRBV28
CASSFGQVRGTEAFF
TGTGCCAGCAGTTTCGGACAGGTTCGGGGCACTGAAGCTTTCTTT
>TRBJ2-3|.|.|TRBV6-5
CASSYAGTFVTDTQYF
TGTGCCAGCAGTTACGCGGGAACATTCGTCACAGATACGCAGTATTTT
>TRBJ2-1|.|.|TRBV27
CASSLSRYNEQFF
TGTGCCAGCAGTTTATCCAGGTACAATGAGCAGTTCTTC
>TRBJ2-1|TRBD1|.|TRBV19
CASSKRPGQGVNNEQFF
TGTGCCAGTAGTAAACGACCGGGACAGGGGGTCAACAATGAGCAGTTCTTC
>TRBJ2-7|.|.|TRBV27
CASSLLASPSSYEQYF
TGTGCCAGCAGTCTTCTAGCGAGCCCCTCCTCCTACGAGCAGTACTTC
>TRBJ1-5|.|.|TRBV19
CASSIAGYGSNQPQHF
TGTGCCAGTAGTATAGCAGGGTATGGGAGCAATCAGCCCCAGCATTTT
>TRBJ1-2|TRBD1|few|TRBV20-1
CSAGTGRGYTF
TGCAGTGCAGGGACAGGTCGGGGCTACACCTTC
>TRBJ2-2|.|.|TRBV19
CASSIRVYTGELFF
TGTGCCAGTAGTATCCGGGTGTACACCGGGGAGCTGTTTTTT
>TRBJ2-1|.|.|TRBV28
CASRGLGLDNEQFF
TGTGCCAGCAGGGGACTCGGTCTCGACAATGAGCAGTTCTTC
>TRBJ1-4|TRBD1|.|TRBV28
CASSLFGQATNEKLFF
TGTGCCAGCAGTTTATTCGGACAGGCAACTAATGAAAAACTGTTTTTT
>TRBJ2-5|.|.|TRBV7-3
CASSLLPRETQYF
TGTGCCAGCAGCTTATTACCCCGGGAGACCCAGTACTTC
>TRBJ1-4|.|.|TRBV7-2
CASSLRGIATNEKLFF
TGTGCCAGCAGCTTAAGAGGGATTGCAACTAATGAAAAACTGTTTTTT
>TRBJ2-7|TRBD1|.|TRBV5-1
CASSSTGTGSYEQYF
TGCGCCAGCAGTTCAACCGGGACAGGTTCCTACGAGCAGTACTTC
>TRBJ2-1|TRBD1|.|TRBV5-1
CASSLDRAPYNEQFF
TGCGCCAGCAGCCTGGACAGGGCTCCCTACAATGAGCAGTTCTTC
>TRBJ2-2|TRBD1|.|TRBV4-1
CASSPRQGTGELFF
TGCGCCAGCAGCCCGCGACAGGGCACCGGGGAGCTGTTTTTT
>TRBJ1-1|.|.|TRBV2
CASRSQGNTEAFF
TGTGCCAGCAGGTCCCAGGGGAACACTGAAGCTTTCTTT
>TRBJ1-1|.|.|TRBV6-5
CASNSPGREGEAFF
TGTGCCAGCAACTCCCCCGGGAGGGAGGGTGAAGCTTTCTTT
>TRBJ2-7|TRBD2|.|TRBV7-9
CASAGVPEVAGSSYEQYF
TGTGCCAGCGCGGGAGTCCCCGAGGTAGCGGGTAGCTCCTACGAGCAGTACTTC
>TRBJ2-7|TRBD1|.|TRBV6-5
CASSYSSGTGVYEQYF
TGTGCCAGCAGTTACTCCTCCGGGACAGGCGTTTACGAGCAGTACTTC
>TRBJ2-5|.|.|TRBV18
CASSPSETQYF
TGTGCCAGCTCACCCTCGGAGACCCAGTACTTC
>TRBJ1-2|.|once|TRBV28
CASNLPGFGYGYTF
TGTGCCAGCAACCTTCCCGGGTTCGGCTATGGCTACACCTTC